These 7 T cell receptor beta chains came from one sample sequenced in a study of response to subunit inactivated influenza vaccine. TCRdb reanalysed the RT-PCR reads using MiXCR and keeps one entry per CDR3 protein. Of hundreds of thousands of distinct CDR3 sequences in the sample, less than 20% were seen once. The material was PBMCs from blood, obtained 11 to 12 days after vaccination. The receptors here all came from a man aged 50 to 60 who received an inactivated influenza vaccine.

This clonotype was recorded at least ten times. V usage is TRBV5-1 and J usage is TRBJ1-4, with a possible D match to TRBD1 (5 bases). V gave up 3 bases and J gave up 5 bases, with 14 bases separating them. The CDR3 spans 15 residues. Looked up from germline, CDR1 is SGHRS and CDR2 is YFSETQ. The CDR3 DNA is TGCGCCAGCAGCTCTCAAGGGGCGCCCAATGAAAAACTGTTTTTT. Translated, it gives CASSSQGAPNEKLFF.

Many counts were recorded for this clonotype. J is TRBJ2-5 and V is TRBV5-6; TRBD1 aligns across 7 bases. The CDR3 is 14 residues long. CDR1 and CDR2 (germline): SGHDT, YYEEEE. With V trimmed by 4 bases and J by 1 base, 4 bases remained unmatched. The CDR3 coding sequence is TGTGCCAGCAGCGGAAGGGACAGCCAAGAGACCCAGTACTTC. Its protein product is CASSGRDSQETQYF.

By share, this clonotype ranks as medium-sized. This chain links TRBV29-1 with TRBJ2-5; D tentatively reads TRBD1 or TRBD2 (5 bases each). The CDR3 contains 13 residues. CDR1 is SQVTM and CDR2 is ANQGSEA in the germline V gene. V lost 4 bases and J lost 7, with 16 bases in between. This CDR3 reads CSVVISGPRTQYF. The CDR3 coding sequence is TGCAGCGTTGTGATTTCGGGGCCTCGGACCCAGTACTTC.

CDR3 sequence reads: CASSLGQVLDNEQFF. The CDR3 region has the DNA TGCGCCAGCAGCTTGGGACAGGTCTTGGACAATGAGCAGTTCTTC. V is TRBV5-1 and J is TRBJ2-1; the D gene is possibly TRBD1 (6 bases). CDR1 is SGHRS and CDR2 is YFSETQ in the germline V gene. Trimming removed 0 bases from V and 5 bases from J, with 12 bases in between. The CDR3 runs 15 residues.

The CDR3 coding sequence is TGTGCCAGTAGTTCTACTAGCGAGTCTTACGAGCAGTACTTC. Translating it yields CASSSTSESYEQYF. The V gene is TRBV19, the J gene TRBJ2-7; TRBD2 matches at 7 bases. V lost 5 bases to trimming and J lost 4 bases; unmatched junction nucleotides: 8. The CDR3 has 14 residues. Per germline, CDR1 LNHDA and CDR2 SQIVND (reference sequence).

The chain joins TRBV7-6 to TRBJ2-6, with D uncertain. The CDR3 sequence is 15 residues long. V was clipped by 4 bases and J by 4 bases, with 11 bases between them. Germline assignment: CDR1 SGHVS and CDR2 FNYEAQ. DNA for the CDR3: TGTGCCAGCAGCTCTACGGGCGGCGGGGCCAACGTCCTGACTTTC. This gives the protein CASSSTGGGANVLTF.

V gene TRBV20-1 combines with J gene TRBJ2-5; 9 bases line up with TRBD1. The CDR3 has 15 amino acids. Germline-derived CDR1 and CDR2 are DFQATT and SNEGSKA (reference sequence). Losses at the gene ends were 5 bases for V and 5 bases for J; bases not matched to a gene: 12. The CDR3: CSAAAIQGARETQYF. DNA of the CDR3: TGCAGTGCTGCCGCCATACAGGGGGCCCGGGAGACCCAGTACTTC.